This record covers a single TCR beta chain. The sample holds many counts of this clonotype. Its cognate antigen has yet to be identified. No much larger clonotype is one base removed from it; base qualities were not supplied. The entry originates in a study of T-cell reconstitution after alpha-beta-depleted transplantation in children (dated by TCRdb to about 2016). Context from the whole study: T-cell immune reconstitution after TCRalphabeta/CD19-depleted allogeneic hematopoietic cell transplantation in children was quantitatively tracked in the study by means of TCR repertoire profiling.

In light of the paper, this sample's treatment or condition label describes: allogeneic hematopoietic cell transplantation with graft depleted of TCRalphabeta T cells and CD19 B cells. Transplant recipients were children who received TCRalphabeta/CD19-depleted allogeneic hematopoietic cell grafts. On the study overall, not on this receptor specifically: About two months after transplant, the apparently early recovery of alphabetaT-cell counts reportedly depended on just several hundred clones that had expanded rapidly and came from non-depleted graft cells. The frequencies of hyperexpanded clones fell over the following months, and after one year, T-cell counts and TCRbeta diversity were mostly attributed to newly produced T cells. The high TCRbeta diversity at day 60 in some patients was ascribed to recipient T cells and intrathymic progenitors that had survived conditioning.

Library creation used PCR. The sequencer listed for this sample is Illumina HiSeq 2500. To normalize quantification of the TCRbeta repertoire, the TCR libraries were built with molecular barcoding that relied on unique molecular identifiers. TCRdb reanalyzed the raw reads on its own, using fastp at Q25 for trimming and MiXCR for clone calling, and kept in-frame beta chains. Every CDR3 protein is listed once, alongside the most common genes and DNA of its rows. The sample includes hundreds of thousands of distinct CDR3 sequences, with over 10% observed a single time. 0.75% to 0.85% of the sample is taken by the ten largest. CDR1 and CDR2, looked up from the germline V gene (reference sequence), are DFQATT and SNEGSKA. The junction carries 17 bases between V and J, which are trimmed by 6 bases and 6 bases respectively. Including cysteine and phenylalanine, the CDR3 has 13 amino acids. The only DNA kept is the CDR3, 39 bases in frame from the first base.

The receptor comes from a girl aged 2-10 years with congenital amegakaryocytic thrombocytopenia, due to receive a stem cell transplant. This sequence uses TRBV20-1 and TRBJ1-1, with no reliable assignment of the D segment. Specimen: PBMCs, collected before TCRalphabeta/CD19-depleted stem cell transplant. The DNA reads TGCAGTGCGCACCAGGCGGATTACCCTGAAGCTTTCTTT. Protein translation: CSAHQADYPEAFF.